A selection of T cell receptor beta chains follows, all from one sample in a study of blood T cell repertoires in COVID-19. This table comes from immunoSEQ multiplex PCR, and its TCRdb copy is limited to in-frame clones, with some not included. The table lists around 260,000 clones, around 89% of them singletons. Source material: peripheral blood. These TCRs come from a young man with acute or convalescent COVID-19. Both conserved end residues are part of each CDR3. Each record gives: D gene, J gene, clone size, V gene, CDR3 protein, CDR3 DNA. The D gene is left open where the match is weak. Rows may omit the clone size; those that give it use once, few, many or a size class.

d_gene: TRBD1; j_gene: TRBJ1-2; abundance: .; v_gene: TRBV9; CDR3aa: CASSLGTGWDGYTF; CDR3nt: TGTGCCAGCAGCTTAGGGACAGGGTGGGATGGCTACACCTTC
d_gene: TRBD1; j_gene: TRBJ2-7; abundance: .; v_gene: TRBV30; CDR3aa: CAWSVEGQGGMYEQYF; CDR3nt: TGTGCCTGGAGTGTAGAGGGACAGGGGGGGATGTACGAGCAGTACTTC
d_gene: TRBD1; j_gene: TRBJ2-7; abundance: .; v_gene: TRBV15; CDR3aa: CATRPAGTGVYEQYF; CDR3nt: TGTGCCACCCGTCCGGCCGGGACAGGGGTCTACGAGCAGTACTTC
d_gene: .; j_gene: TRBJ1-4; abundance: once; v_gene: TRBV14; CDR3aa: CASSQNRIRREKLFF; CDR3nt: TGTGCCAGCAGCCAAAACAGGATTCGACGCGAAAAACTGTTTTTT
d_gene: TRBD1; j_gene: TRBJ1-5; abundance: .; v_gene: TRBV2; CDR3aa: CASSGGQNQPQHF; CDR3nt: TGTGCCAGCAGTGGGGGACAGAATCAGCCCCAGCATTTT
d_gene: .; j_gene: TRBJ2-7; abundance: .; v_gene: TRBV7-9; CDR3aa: CASSLQGHEQYF; CDR3nt: TGTGCCAGCAGCTTGCAGGGTCACGAGCAGTACTTC
d_gene: TRBD1; j_gene: TRBJ1-4; abundance: .; v_gene: TRBV7-9; CDR3aa: CASSLAGDRVLRLFF; CDR3nt: TGTGCCAGCAGCTTAGCGGGGGACAGGGTCTTAAGACTGTTTTTT
d_gene: TRBD1; j_gene: TRBJ1-1; abundance: .; v_gene: TRBV5-4; CDR3aa: CASSQTGGEEGAFF; CDR3nt: TGTGCCAGCAGCCAAACAGGGGGCGAAGAGGGAGCTTTCTTT
d_gene: TRBD1; j_gene: TRBJ2-7; abundance: .; v_gene: TRBV5-4; CDR3aa: CASSSAGTGSIEQYF; CDR3nt: TGTGCCAGCAGCTCGGCCGGGACAGGTTCGATCGAGCAGTACTTC
d_gene: .; j_gene: TRBJ2-1; abundance: .; v_gene: TRBV5-1; CDR3aa: CASSLAEVANNEQFF; CDR3nt: TGCGCCAGCAGCTTGGCCGAGGTAGCGAACAATGAGCAGTTCTTC
d_gene: .; j_gene: TRBJ2-7; abundance: .; v_gene: TRBV15; CDR3aa: CATSQKSGILLNF; CDR3nt: TGTGCCACCAGTCAGAAGTCGGGGATCCTGCTTAACTTC
d_gene: TRBD1; j_gene: TRBJ1-1; abundance: .; v_gene: TRBV29-1; CDR3aa: CSVGGQGGNTEAFF; CDR3nt: TGCAGCGTTGGGGGACAGGGAGGAAACACTGAAGCTTTCTTT
d_gene: TRBD2; j_gene: TRBJ2-5; abundance: .; v_gene: TRBV19; CDR3aa: CASRQTSGGIWYQETQYF; CDR3nt: TGTGCCAGTAGACAAACTAGCGGGGGGATCTGGTACCAAGAGACCCAGTACTTC
d_gene: .; j_gene: TRBJ1-6; abundance: .; v_gene: TRBV28; CDR3aa: CASSIPLYSRNNSPLHF; CDR3nt: TGTGCCAGCAGTATACCTCTATACAGCCGCAATAATTCACCCCTCCACTTT
d_gene: TRBD1; j_gene: TRBJ2-7; abundance: once; v_gene: TRBV5-6; CDR3aa: CASSLYRTGYYEQYF; CDR3nt: TGTGCCAGCAGCTTGTACCGGACAGGGTACTACGAGCAGTACTTC
d_gene: TRBD2; j_gene: TRBJ2-5; abundance: .; v_gene: TRBV27; CDR3aa: CASSLSGGAQYF; CDR3nt: TGTGCCAGCAGTTTATCGGGGGGGGCCCAGTACTTC
d_gene: TRBD2; j_gene: TRBJ2-4; abundance: .; v_gene: TRBV5-4; CDR3aa: CASSFRTSGRTGNIQYF; CDR3nt: TGTGCCAGCAGCTTCCGGACTAGCGGGAGAACGGGAAACATTCAGTACTTC
d_gene: TRBD1; j_gene: TRBJ2-7; abundance: .; v_gene: TRBV27; CDR3aa: CASSSPGQVLREQYF; CDR3nt: TGTGCCAGCAGTTCCCCGGGACAGGTTCTTAGGGAGCAGTACTTC
d_gene: .; j_gene: TRBJ1-3; abundance: .; v_gene: TRBV4-1; CDR3aa: CASSQVGGAGNTIYF; CDR3nt: TGCGCCAGCAGTCAAGTCGGGGGAGCTGGAAACACCATATATTTT
d_gene: TRBD2; j_gene: TRBJ2-2; abundance: .; v_gene: TRBV5-4; CDR3aa: CASSPASGRSTGELFF; CDR3nt: TGTGCCAGCAGCCCGGCTAGCGGGAGATCCACCGGGGAGCTGTTTTTT
d_gene: .; j_gene: TRBJ2-5; abundance: .; v_gene: TRBV20-1; CDR3aa: CSASERGETQYF; CDR3nt: TGCAGTGCTAGTGAACGAGGAGAGACCCAGTACTTC
d_gene: TRBD1; j_gene: TRBJ2-7; abundance: .; v_gene: TRBV5-1; CDR3aa: CASSLGDRALRPEQYF; CDR3nt: TGCGCCAGCAGCTTGGGAGACAGGGCACTTAGGCCCGAGCAGTACTTC